This T cell receptor beta chain was profiled in a study of long-term antiretroviral therapy in people with HIV (dated 2022 in TCRdb). As for the study more broadly: Collection of the earliest samples took place about a decade ahead of the 2015 WHO recommendation for immediate ART, at a time when ART was typically delayed until CD4 counts fell. About 40% of the 30 participants with HIV were female. The cohort contributed 150 to 200 cryopreserved PBMC samples from under 35 adults with confirmed HIV infection, collected serially over a mean of approximately 6 years (range 1-12). Test extractions of a monoclonal T-cell line alongside 33 polyclonal samples showed no cross-contamination during QIAcube processing. A retrospective serial study tested whether changes in peripheral blood TRB repertoire composition and diversity were associated with ART initiation and durable HIV suppression. The study at large found these results: Inferences about post-ART repertoire changes are limited because no data were available on ART adherence, viral resistance or therapy changes. CDR3 length ranges in HIV repertoires were narrower than in controls, and network structure suggested an antigen-experienced repertoire with only a slight naive shift after ART. The samples were dated from the mid-2000s to the late 2010s, and the ART regimens that were used may be less effective than current ART regimens. Starting ART was linked to a significant rise in TRB diversity, yet even after long-term ART the diversity remained significantly lower than in transplant donor controls. Expanded TRB clones identified before ART initiation dominated the repertoire at all time points, although this dominance fluctuated and declined in many PLHIV after ART. Since PBMC availability was limited, sequencing covered only the TCR beta chain, with no alpha chain pairing. Because pre-ART samples had limited cell numbers, unsorted PBMC were profiled rather than sorted CD4+ and CD8+ T cells.

Between the V and J ends, shortened by 3 bases and 9 bases respectively, the junction contains 6 bases. From the cysteine up to the phenylalanine, the CDR3 has a length of 10 residues. Only CDR3 DNA is held: 30 bases, read in frame from base 1. The CDR1 and CDR2 encoded by the germline V gene (reference sequence) are DFQATT and SNEGSKA. The sample holds one count of this clone. What antigen it recognizes has not been identified. No much larger clone is present one base from it, and per-base qualities are unavailable. Sequencing of the TRB variable region was done with the immunoSEQ hsTCRB v3.0 assay at survey level resolution. TRB sequencing targeted a depth of about 40,000-55,000 T-cell genomes per sample. An Illumina MiSeq with a v3 150-cycle kit was used to sequence the pooled TRB libraries. The original methods were these. Repertoire analysis was run in R within a reproducible Nextflow workflow that covered QC, data transformation and analysis. LymphoSeq2, an R package for exploring AIRR-Seq data, was used to implement custom analyses. A few samples that yielded fewer than 5000 total TRB sequences were excluded, so that under 200 HIV repertoires were analyzed. Of the 188 retained HIV repertoires, roughly 61 were collected before and around 130 after ART initiation. Repertoires were downsampled to 5000 TRB nucleotide sequences, and summary statistics were averaged over 100 downsampling iterations. Only TRB sequences with CDR3 regions of at least seven amino acids were retained for analysis. A Shannon entropy-derived clonality score and the Gini coefficient were used to measure diversity. In repertoire networks, the top 5000 CDR3 amino acid sequences were linked whenever an edit distance of one separated two sequences. Antigen specificity groups and MHC restriction were predicted for TRB CDR3 amino acid sequences with GLIPH2. To flag known associations with CMV, EBV, HIV or tissue antigens, CDR3 amino acid sequences were compared against VDJdb and McPAS-TCR. Pre-ART, post-ART and control groups were compared with Wilcoxon signed-rank tests and Holm-Bonferroni correction. Not all clones reach the TCRdb copy of this immuneACCESS table, which keeps in-frame sequences only. Checked studies attribute under half of the gap to unresolved V genes and leave the rest unexplained. The V and J calls and the clone size are those of that table, but D and trimming were determined from the DNA. The sample yields 20,000 to 25,000 clones; 76% were counted once. The ten largest clones add up to roughly 12% of the sample.

To be included, a participant needed at least one PBMC sample from before ART initiation plus at least two post-ART samples. Every participant with HIV received treatment in the United States of America. Cryopreserved samples of roughly 0.85-11 million PBMC were thawed and washed before DNA extraction. At the time of the earliest PBMC sample, participants with HIV were aged between about 23 and 54 years. PBMC samples from each participant spanned 1-4 timepoints before ART initiation and 2-8 timepoints after ART initiation, with a median of 7 samples. For every participant, serial HIV viral load, CD4+ T-cell count, ART history and demographic data were obtained. A Qiagen kit on a QIAcube was used to extract genomic DNA from unsorted PBMC, with samples processed in batches of 12.

Sequences were derived from unsorted PBMCs, sampled 1.1 years before starting antiretroviral therapy. The source of this sequence is a woman in her 40s with HIV. The rearranged chain carries TRBV20-1 and TRBJ2-1, with the identity of the D gene unclear. The CDR3: CSASLSEQFF. The sequenced DNA is TGCAGTGCTAGCTTGAGTGAGCAGTTCTTC.